This T cell receptor beta chain came from a study of blood T cell repertoires in COVID-19. The length of the CDR3 is 15 residues. The germline gives CDR1 LNHDA, CDR2 SQIVND (reference sequence). V was clipped by 9 bases and J by 5 bases, with 19 bases between them. Produced via immunoSEQ multiplex PCR; TCRdb's table is partial and in-frame only. The sample shows more than 40,000 clones, approximately 90% of them seen only once. V is TRBV19 and J is TRBJ1-4; D call uncertain. The sample comprised peripheral blood. This receptor was obtained from a man aged 80 or over with acute or convalescent COVID-19. The CDR3 bases are TGTGCCAGCAAGAGTGGGTACAGCCAAAATGAAAAACTGTTTTTT. Its protein product is CASKSGYSQNEKLFF.